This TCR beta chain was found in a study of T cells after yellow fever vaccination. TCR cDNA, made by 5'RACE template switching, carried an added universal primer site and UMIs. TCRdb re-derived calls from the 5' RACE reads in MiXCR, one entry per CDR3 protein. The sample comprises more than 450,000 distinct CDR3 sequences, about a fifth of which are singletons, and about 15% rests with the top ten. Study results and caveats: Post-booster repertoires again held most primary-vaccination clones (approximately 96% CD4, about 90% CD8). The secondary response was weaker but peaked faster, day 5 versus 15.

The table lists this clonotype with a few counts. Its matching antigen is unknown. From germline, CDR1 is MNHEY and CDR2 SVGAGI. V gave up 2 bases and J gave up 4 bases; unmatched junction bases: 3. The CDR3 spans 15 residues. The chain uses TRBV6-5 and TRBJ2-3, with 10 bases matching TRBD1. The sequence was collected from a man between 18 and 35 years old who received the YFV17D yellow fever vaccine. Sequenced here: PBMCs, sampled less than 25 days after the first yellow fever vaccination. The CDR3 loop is CASSYGTGVPDTQYF. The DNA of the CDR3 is TGTGCCAGCAGTTACGGGACAGGGGTTCCAGATACGCAGTATTTT.